These 21 T cell receptor beta chains share one sample of origin, sequenced in a study of post-analysis software for immune sequencing data. General observations from the study: About 5 TRBV segments (TRBV5-6, TRBV5-1 and TRBV20-1 among them) occurred more frequently in patients than in controls.

Which antigens these TCRs recognize remains unknown. The library was made from cDNA and included unique molecular identifiers. TCRdb redid the calling of the PCR reads with MiXCR, one entry per CDR3 protein. The data show some 800,000 distinct CDR3 sequences, approximately 44% seen once. Input material: blood. The receptors stem from a girl under 18 with multiple sclerosis.

The CDR3 spells CASRSGTSGGTDTQYF. For the CDR3, the DNA is TGTGCCAGCAGATCCGGGACTAGCGGGGGCACAGATACGCAGTATTTT. V gene TRBV12-3 or TRBV12-4 combines with J gene TRBJ2-3; TRBD2 aligns across 13 bases. The CDR3 sequence is 16 residues long. Trimming removed 6 bases from V and 1 base from J; junction bases left unmatched: 4.

This chain uses TRBV20-1 with TRBJ1-1; 8 bases map to TRBD1. This CDR3 has 16 amino acids. The germline V gene encodes CDR1 DFQATT and CDR2 SNEGSKA (reference sequence). V dropped 5 bases and J dropped 2; count of bases not matched to a gene: 13. The CDR3 coding sequence is TGCAGTGCTCCCAGGGCAGGGGGCGCTTTTAACACTGAAGCTTTCTTT. Translating it yields CSAPRAGGAFNTEAFF.

A single count supports this clonotype. The gene calls are TRBV29-1 and TRBJ2-3; no clear D gene. The germline V gene encodes CDR1 SQVTM and CDR2 ANQGSEA. The CDR3 runs 13 residues. Trimming cost V 1 base and J 4 bases, with 9 bases left between them. CDR3 DNA sequence: TGCAGCGTTGAAGGAAGGGCATCAGATACGCAGTATTTT. It translates to CSVEGRASDTQYF.

This chain connects TRBV3-1 to TRBJ2-1; 12 nucleotides line up with TRBD2. Unmatched junction bases numbered 4, after V lost 3 bases and J lost 4 bases. This CDR3 spans 16 amino acids. Germline V gene sequence: CDR1 LGHDT, CDR2 YNNKEL (reference sequence). The CDR3 reads CASSQRLAGAYNEQFF. CDR3 nucleotide sequence: TGTGCCAGCAGCCAGCGACTAGCGGGGGCTTACAATGAGCAGTTCTTC.

This chain uses TRBV7-2 with TRBJ2-1; 9 bases map to TRBD1. The J segment lost 7 bases and the V segment lost 3 bases, leaving 7 bases of the junction unmatched. The V gene's germline CDR1 is SGHTA and CDR2 FQGNSA. The CDR3 totals 15 residues. CDR3 amino acids: CASSFDGQGWNEQFF. The CDR3 DNA follows: TGTGCCAGCAGCTTTGATGGACAGGGGTGGAATGAGCAGTTCTTC.

The chain employs TRBV28 and TRBJ2-7, with unresolved D. The V end lost 5 bases, the J end lost 4 bases, and 9 bases lay between the germline ends. The CDR3 runs 12 residues. Germline V gene sequence: CDR1 MDHEN, CDR2 SYDVKM. The CDR3 region has the DNA TGTGCCAGCAGTCCCCACCGATACGAGCAGTACTTC. It is translated as CASSPHRYEQYF.

This clonotype was counted a single time. V usage is TRBV4-1 and J usage is TRBJ2-5; D is perhaps TRBD2 (6 bases). Trimming removed 2 bases from V and 2 bases from J, with 18 bases in between. The CDR3 extends over 17 amino acids. The germline CDR1 and CDR2 sequences are MGHRA and YSYEKL. This CDR3 reads CASSQPSRGRGQETQYF. The CDR3, as DNA: TGCGCCAGCAGCCAACCCTCACGCGGCCGGGGGCAAGAGACCCAGTACTTC.

The CDR3 loop reads CASSLRPAPILSGANVLTF. Written as DNA, the CDR3 is TGTGCCAGCAGCTTACGGCCTGCGCCAATCCTCTCTGGGGCCAACGTCCTGACTTTC. This sequence joins TRBV11-2 and TRBJ2-6; the D is unclear. The length of the CDR3 is 19 residues. CDR1 is SGHAT, CDR2 FQNNGV, per germline. Trimming shortened V by 2 bases and J by 0 bases, and 17 bases separated the two germline ends.

This clonotype was observed a handful of times. This CDR3 reads CASSGPGVNTEAFF. CDR3 DNA: TGTGCCAGCAGTGGGCCAGGAGTGAACACTGAAGCTTTCTTT. This chain links TRBV12-3 or TRBV12-4 with TRBJ1-1; D unclear. The CDR3 loop spans 14 amino acids. Trimming pared 5 bases from V and 0 bases from J, leaving 10 bases between.

The chain employs TRBV15 and TRBJ2-5; TRBD2 is a possible D gene (5 bases). Germline V gene lookup returns CDR1 LNHNV and CDR2 YYDKDF (reference sequence). The CDR3 totals 12 residues. V shed 8 bases and J shed 7 bases, with 14 bases lying between them. CDR3 bases: TGTGCCACCGAAAGGAGGCCCGGGACCCAGTACTTC. Its protein is CATERRPGTQYF.

This rearrangement joins TRBV5-1 to TRBJ2-7; 7 bases are shared with TRBD2. The DNA matches TRBJ2-5 better at its end, which makes the J call doubtful. Per the germline V gene, CDR1 is SGHRS and CDR2 is YFSETQ. There are 16 residues in the CDR3. This chain's CDR3 is CASSLHYWAGEETQYF. The CDR3 DNA sequence: TGCGCCAGCAGCCTCCACTATTGGGCGGGAGAAGAGACCCAGTACTTC.

This clonotype came up a few times. J is TRBJ2-6 and V is TRBV9; D could derive from TRBD1 or TRBD2 (5 bases each). The germline gives CDR1 SGDLS, CDR2 YYNGEE. There are 18 residues in the CDR3. V lost 3 bases to trimming and J lost 4 bases, with 20 bases between them. CDR3 nucleotide sequence: TGTGCCAGCAGCGCCGCCGGGGCCACGTTCTCGGGGGCCAACGTCCTGACTTTC. Amino acids: CASSAAGATFSGANVLTF.

This clonotype was counted only a few times. The chain recombines TRBV6-5 with TRBJ2-4; D ambiguous. Germline assignment: CDR1 MNHEY and CDR2 SVGAGI. There are 14 residues in the CDR3. With 6 bases removed from V and 1 base from J, the gap between germline ends came to 10 bases. Written as DNA, the CDR3 is TGTGCCAGCAGGGACGTGGGGGCCAAAAACATTCAGTACTTC. It yields the protein CASRDVGAKNIQYF.

The rearrangement links TRBV20-1 to TRBJ2-1, with D possibly matching TRBD1 (7 bases). V was trimmed by 5 bases and J by 0 bases, leaving 14 bases between them. CDR1 is DFQATT, CDR2 SNEGSKA, per germline (reference sequence). CDR3 length: 15 residues. Here the CDR3 DNA reads TGCAGTGCTCAGCCAGGGGGGAGCTCCTACAATGAGCAGTTCTTC. Translating gives CSAQPGGSSYNEQFF.

The V gene is TRBV2, the J gene TRBJ2-1, with TRBD2 matching 8 bases. The junction had 9 bases not matched to a gene; V was cut back by 5 bases and J by 9 bases. The germline CDR1 and CDR2 sequences are SNHLY and FYNNEI. The CDR3 is 14 amino acids. The CDR3 spells CASSLGLVVGEQFF. Written as DNA, the CDR3 is TGTGCCAGCAGTCTGGGACTAGTCGTAGGTGAGCAGTTCTTC.

The chain uses TRBV20-1 and TRBJ2-7, with 12 nucleotides matching TRBD2. The germline V gene has CDR1 DFQATT and CDR2 SNEGSKA (reference sequence). The CDR3 spans 14 residues. V was pared by 7 bases and J by 4 bases, with 8 bases of the junction left unmatched. In DNA, the CDR3 is TGCAGTGTCACCACTAGCGGGAGGTGGTACGAGCAGTACTTC. This encodes CSVTTSGRWYEQYF.

The V and J genes are TRBV7-9 and TRBJ2-3; the D gene is possibly TRBD2 (7 bases). Germline assignment: CDR1 SEHNR and CDR2 FQNEAQ (reference sequence). V gave up 5 bases and J gave up 4 bases, with 22 bases separating them. This CDR3 region has 17 residues. This CDR3 is CASSPGGGARLADTQYF. The CDR3 coding sequence is TGTGCCAGCAGCCCAGGTGGGGGGGCTAGGTTGGCAGATACGCAGTATTTT.

V and J are TRBV5-4 and TRBJ2-5; TRBD2 agrees at 9 bases. The CDR3 covers 16 residues. Trimming at V came to 4 bases and at J to 2 bases, leaving 9 bases not matched to a gene. Germline V gene lookup returns CDR1 SGHNT and CDR2 YYREEE (reference sequence). The CDR3 spells CASSRIAGAGQETQYF. DNA of the CDR3: TGTGCCAGCAGCAGAATAGCGGGAGCTGGTCAAGAGACCCAGTACTTC. The full variable domain, rest sourced from reference TRBV5-4 and TRBJ2-5, is ETGVTQSPTHLIKTRGQQVTLRCSSQSGHNTVSWYQQALGQGPQFIFQYYREEENGRGNFPPRFSGLQFPNYSSELNVNALELDDSALYLCASSRIAGAGQETQYFGPGTRLLVL.

This clonotype has more than one count but fewer than ten. V and J are TRBV7-3 and TRBJ2-1; 10 bases are shared with TRBD2. Germline V gene sequence: CDR1 SGHTA, CDR2 FQGTGA. The CDR3 sequence is 15 residues long. The trim removed 5 bases at V and 8 bases at J, leaving 9 bases unmatched. The CDR3, as DNA: TGTGCCAGCAGCCTCTCTAGCGGGAGTAGGTATGAGCAGTTCTTC. Its protein product is CASSLSSGSRYEQFF. Drawing the rest from reference TRBV7-3 and TRBJ2-1, the complete variable domain is GAGVSQTPSNKVTEKGKYVELRCDPISGHTALYWYRQSLGQGPEFLIYFQGTGAADDSGLPNDRFFAVRPEGSVSTLKIQRTERGDSAVYLCASSLSSGSRYEQFFGPGTRLTVL.

The J gene is TRBJ2-1, the V gene TRBV7-9; D may correspond to TRBD1 or TRBD2 (6 bases each). Looked up from germline, CDR1 is SEHNR and CDR2 is FQNEAQ (reference sequence). Deletions cut 5 bases from V and 7 bases from J, with 12 bases between. The CDR3 contains 13 residues. The CDR3 DNA sequence: TGTGCCAGCAGCACCGGGGGCGGGAATGAGCAGTTCTTC. This encodes CASSTGGGNEQFF.

The genes are TRBV27 and TRBJ2-7; 9 bases map to TRBD1. The germline gives CDR1 MNHEY, CDR2 SMNVEV (reference sequence). V was clipped by 2 bases and J by 2 bases; unmatched bases: 4. This CDR3 region has 15 residues. The CDR3 DNA sequence: TGTGCCAGCAGTTTACAGACAGGGGGGACCTACGAGCAGTACTTC. It codes for CASSLQTGGTYEQYF.